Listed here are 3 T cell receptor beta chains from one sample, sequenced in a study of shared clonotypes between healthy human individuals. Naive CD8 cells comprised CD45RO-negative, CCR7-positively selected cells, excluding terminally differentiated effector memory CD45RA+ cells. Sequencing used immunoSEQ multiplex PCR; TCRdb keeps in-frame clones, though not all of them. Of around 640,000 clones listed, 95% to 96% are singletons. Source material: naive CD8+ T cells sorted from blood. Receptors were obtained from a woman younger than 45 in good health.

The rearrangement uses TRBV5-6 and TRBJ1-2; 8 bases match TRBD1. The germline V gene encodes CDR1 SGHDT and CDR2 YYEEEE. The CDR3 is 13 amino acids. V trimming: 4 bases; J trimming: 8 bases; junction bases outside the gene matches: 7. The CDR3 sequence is CASSPGQGLGYTF. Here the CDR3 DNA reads TGTGCCAGCAGCCCTGGACAGGGTTTGGGCTACACCTTC.

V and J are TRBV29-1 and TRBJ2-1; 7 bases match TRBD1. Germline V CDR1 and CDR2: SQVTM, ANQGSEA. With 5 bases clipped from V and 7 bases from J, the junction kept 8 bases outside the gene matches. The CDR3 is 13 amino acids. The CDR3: CSVPTGRWNEQFF. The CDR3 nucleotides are TGCAGCGTTCCGACAGGGAGATGGAATGAGCAGTTCTTC.

CDR3 in amino acids: CASSLDPLDEQFF. CDR3 bases: TGTGCCAGCAGCTTAGATCCGCTGGATGAGCAGTTCTTC. The V and J genes are TRBV7-8 and TRBJ2-1; D is unclear. This CDR3 region has 13 residues. Germline assignment: CDR1 SGHVS and CDR2 FQNEAQ. The V and J ends lost 1 base and 8 bases respectively, with 9 bases between them.